This TCR beta chain comes out of a study of memory CD4+ T cells and cytomegalovirus serostatus. Turning to the study itself: Of the healthy Belgian adults, 9 or 10 were CMV seropositive and about two dozen seronegative.

The sort gate was single viable CD3+CD4+CD8-CD45RO+ cells for memory CD4+ T cells. V was clipped by 3 bases and J by 4 bases, with 18 bases between them. Germline-derived CDR1 and CDR2 are SEHNR and FQNEAQ (reference sequence). The CDR3 contains 17 residues. Findings of the study overall: Median bootstrapped AUC for CMV status was about 0.94 originally, approximately 0.91 US-trained.

As originally analysed: Out-of-frame sequences were removed, leaving 2 million to 2.5 million distinct TCRbeta sequences. This table comes from immunoSEQ multiplex PCR, and its TCRdb copy is limited to in-frame clones, with some not included. Clone size and the V and J calls come from that table; the DNA yielded D and trimming. The table has 84,000 or so clones, 80% seen once; the top ten hold roughly 0.85%. Of note for this clone: Its antigen is currently unknown.

The sequence was collected from an adult in good health and CMV-seronegative. The rearrangement uses TRBV7-9 and TRBJ1-4, with TRBD1 as a possible D gene (6 bases). Material: memory CD4+ T cells from blood. As DNA, the CDR3 is TGTGCCAGCAGCTTCCAATCTCGGGGCAGGGGTAATGAAAAACTGTTTTTT. Its translation: CASSFQSRGRGNEKLFF.